Below, one T cell receptor beta chain is given with its context. This clonotype occurred a few times. The antigen it recognizes is unknown. Base-call qualities are not available, and no considerably larger clone is one nucleotide away. Ficoll-Paque density gradient centrifugation was the method used to isolate PBMCs. These data come from a study of T-cell memory formation after mild COVID-19 (dated by TCRdb to the early 2020s). Regarding the study in general: TCR sequence clusters from the two donors were largely donor specific. T-cell clones expanding and contracting after mild COVID-19 in two donors were tracked by longitudinal TCRalpha and TCRbeta repertoire sequencing. The cohort was made up of two young adult volunteers, one female and one male, who were previously healthy. The study at large found these results: From day 15 to 85, contracting clones showed balanced CD4/CD8 phenotypes, whereas a second wave of clones that expanded from day 15 to 37 leaned towards CD4+. Some responding clones were detected in pre-infection memory, which suggested that pre-existing cross-reactive memory T cells had joined the SARS-CoV-2 response. Contracting CD4+ clones turned up mainly in the CM and EM memory subsets, whereas EMRA was where CD8+ clones were enriched. The study included only a couple of mild cases, and larger cohorts that include severe cases with pre-infection samples were judged to be necessary. Whether the second-wave clones peaking on day 37 were SARS-CoV-2 specific was not confirmed.

Sequenced on an Illumina NovaSeq 6000. TCRalpha and TCRbeta cDNA libraries were constructed by 5'RACE with constant-segment primers, with sample barcodes and unique molecular identifiers being introduced. Trizol reagent was used to extract RNA from every sample. Libraries were amplified in two PCR steps, with a second sample barcode and Illumina TruSeq adapters added in the second step. Sequencing of libraries was performed on an Illumina NovaSeq with 2 x 150 bp paired-end reads. Turning to the authors' computational methods: Demultiplexing of reads and collapsing into UMI-guided consensus sequences were performed with migec v1.2.7. Using mixcr v2.1.11, the UMI consensuses were aligned to TRA and TRB V and J templates and assembled into clonotypes. Clonotypes were classified as expanded or contracted when called significant by both edgeR and NoisET, with noise models trained on biological replicates. For edgeR calls, the thresholds were a false discovery rate-adjusted p below 0.01 and a log2 fold-change of 1. PCA with hierarchical clustering of max-normalized trajectories of the 1000 most abundant clonotypes was used as exploratory dynamics analysis. Separately sequenced CD4+ and CD8+ repertoires were used to assign the CD4 or CD8 phenotype of responding clones. Using fastp trimming at Q25 and MiXCR clonotype assembly, TCRdb reanalyzed the public sequencing data and kept in-frame beta chains. All rows with the same CDR3 protein become a single entry with the most common DNA and genes. The V and J calls and clone size are TCRdb's, not the authors'. Here the sample has about 160,000 distinct CDR3 sequences; roughly 31% occur a single time. Clones ranked in the top ten supply approximately 12% of the sample.

From cysteine to phenylalanine, the CDR3 is 15 amino acids long. The kept DNA is CDR3 alone, 45 bases in frame from the first base. CDR1 and CDR2 are drawn from the germline V gene (reference sequence): LGHDT, YNNKEL. V is cut by 3 bases and J by 5 bases, and the space between the germline ends is 16 bases. The sequence was obtained from an adult woman who had mild COVID-19 (a few samples of this study predate the infection). The sample titles of this study are shuffled in the database, so cell type and time point are left out; the donor was told from shared clones. The sequence joins TRBV3-1 to TRBJ2-5, with no confidently assigned D gene. The specimen sequenced was PBMCs or a T cell subset sorted from them (not recorded which). The CDR3 region reads CASSHRSLGLETQYF. Here is the DNA: TGTGCCAGCAGCCATCGGAGTCTTGGTTTGGAGACCCAGTACTTC.